This T cell receptor (beta chain) stems from a study of blood T cell repertoires in COVID-19. Some clones are missing from TCRdb's copy, which holds only in-frame ones; the method was immunoSEQ multiplex PCR. The sample lists approximately 270,000 clones, just under 90% occurring once. V was clipped by 1 base and J by 5 bases; unmatched bases: 0. Per the germline V gene, CDR1 is SEHNR and CDR2 is FQNEAQ (reference sequence). There are 15 residues in the CDR3. This chain connects TRBV7-9 to TRBJ1-6, with 9 bases aligning to TRBD1. The receptor was isolated from a woman in her 30s with acute COVID-19. Sequencing was carried out using PBMCs or T cells enriched from blood (not recorded which). CDR3 in DNA: TGTGCCAGCAGCTTAGGGGACAGGGATAATTCACCCCTCCACTTT. Residues: CASSLGDRDNSPLHF.